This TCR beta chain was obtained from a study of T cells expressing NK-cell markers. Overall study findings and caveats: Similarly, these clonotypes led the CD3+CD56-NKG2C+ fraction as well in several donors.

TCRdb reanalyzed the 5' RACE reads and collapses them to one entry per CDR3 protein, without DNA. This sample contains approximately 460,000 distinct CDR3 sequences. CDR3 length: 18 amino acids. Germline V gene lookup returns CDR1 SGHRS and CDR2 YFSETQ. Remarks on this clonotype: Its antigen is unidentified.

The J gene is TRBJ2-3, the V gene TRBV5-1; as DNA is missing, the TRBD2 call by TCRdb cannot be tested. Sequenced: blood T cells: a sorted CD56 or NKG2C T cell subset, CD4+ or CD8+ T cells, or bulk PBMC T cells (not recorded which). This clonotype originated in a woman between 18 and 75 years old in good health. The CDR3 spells CASSLAPNLAGRTDTQYF.